This entry lists 5 T cell receptor beta chains sequenced from one sample in a study of T cell repertoires in cytomegalovirus infection. TCRdb reprocessed the reads via MiXCR and lists one record per CDR3 protein. This sample has about 98,000 distinct CDR3 sequences, with about 15% found just once. Material for sequencing was PBMCs. These receptor sequences come from a human donor in good health (CMV status not recorded). Some clones in this sample may be carry-over from other donors' samples.

This clonotype was seen many times. The genes are TRBV7-2 and TRBJ1-1; 10 bases align to TRBD1. Germline values: CDR1 SGHTA, CDR2 FQGNSA. There are 14 residues in the CDR3. J was trimmed by 6 bases and V by 5 bases; bases with no gene match: 6. CDR3 loop: CASSGGGTGAEAFF. The CDR3 DNA reads TGTGCCAGCAGCGGAGGCGGGACAGGGGCTGAAGCTTTCTTT.

The sample holds many counts of this clonotype. This chain connects TRBV7-2 to TRBJ2-1, with 8 bases aligning to TRBD2. The CDR3 runs to 15 residues. Per the germline V gene, CDR1 is SGHTA and CDR2 is FQGNSA. The J segment lost 4 bases and the V segment lost 3 bases, leaving 5 bases of the junction unmatched. The CDR3 nucleotides read TGTGCCAGCAGCTTGTCCGGGGGGGTTTACAATGAGCAGTTCTTC. This codes for CASSLSGGVYNEQFF. Using reference TRBV7-2 and TRBJ2-1 for the parts outside the CDR3, the full variable domain is GAGVSQSPSNKVTEKGKDVELRCDPISGHTALYWYRQSLGQGLEFLIYFQGNSAPDKSGLPSDRFSAERTGGSVSTLTIQRTQQEDSAVYLCASSLSGGVYNEQFFGPGTRLTVL.

This clonotype was observed many times. CDR3 nucleotides: TGTGCCAGCACCCCCAGGTTCTCTGGGGCCAACGTCCTGACTTTC. It translates to CASTPRFSGANVLTF. The J gene is TRBJ2-6, the V gene TRBV7-8; D uncertain. Germline CDR1 and CDR2: SGHVS and FQNEAQ. The CDR3 is 15 amino acids. The germline V and J ends were trimmed by 7 bases and 0 bases, with 10 bases remaining between them. Combining the CDR3 with reference TRBV7-8 and TRBJ2-6 gives the whole variable domain GAGVSQSPRYKVAKRGQDVALRCDPISGHVSLFWYQQALGQGPEFLTYFQNEAQLDKSGLPSDRFFAERPEGSVSTLKIQRTQQEDSAVYLCASTPRFSGANVLTFGAGSRLTVL.

In this sample, this clonotype turned up many times. The chain links TRBV20-1 to TRBJ2-1; possibly TRBD2 for D (5 bases). CDR1 and CDR2 (germline): DFQATT, SNEGSKA (reference sequence). The CDR3 contains 15 residues. Trimming took off 6 bases at V and 1 base at J, with 16 bases between the two ends. The CDR3 region has the DNA TGCAGTGCCCCCCGCGGGTTGAGGTCCTACAATGAGCAGTTCTTC. It encodes CSAPRGLRSYNEQFF.

Many counts were recorded for this clonotype. The V and J genes are TRBV7-6 and TRBJ2-7, with 7 bases fitting TRBD2. Trimming at V came to 3 bases and at J to 2 bases, leaving 7 bases not matched to a gene. Germline V gene lookup returns CDR1 SGHVS and CDR2 FNYEAQ. There are 15 residues in the CDR3. CDR3 DNA sequence: TGTGCCAGCAGCTTCGGGACTAACCCAGCCTACGAGCAGTACTTC. This encodes CASSFGTNPAYEQYF.